The source of this T cell receptor (beta chain) is a study of identifying expanded T cells in peripheral blood. Points from the study as a whole: Differentially abundant clones: about 1.3 between replicates, around 17 at roughly 13 days, 19 to 20 at four. Variance in clone template counts between approximately 2-week samples significantly increased with total template count across all healthy donors.

Comment on this clone: Its antigen is not identified.

CDR1 is SNHLY, CDR2 FYNNEI, per germline. The CDR3 extends over 13 amino acids. The V segment lost 4 bases and the J segment 3 bases; nucleotides outside the gene matches: 2. Profiling relied on immunoSEQ multiplex PCR, and the TCRdb table lists in-frame clones only, not all of them. Found here are about 58,000 clones, under 85% of them singletons; the top ten hold roughly 15%. During the collection period, no donor immune events like infections were recorded. Sequencing was done on a sample of blood. The clonotype originates from a person between 18 and 70 years old in good health. V and J are TRBV2 and TRBJ1-1; 7 nucleotides align to TRBD1. In DNA, the CDR3 is TGTGCCAGCAGTGGACAGGGCTACACTGAAGCTTTCTTT. This encodes CASSGQGYTEAFF.